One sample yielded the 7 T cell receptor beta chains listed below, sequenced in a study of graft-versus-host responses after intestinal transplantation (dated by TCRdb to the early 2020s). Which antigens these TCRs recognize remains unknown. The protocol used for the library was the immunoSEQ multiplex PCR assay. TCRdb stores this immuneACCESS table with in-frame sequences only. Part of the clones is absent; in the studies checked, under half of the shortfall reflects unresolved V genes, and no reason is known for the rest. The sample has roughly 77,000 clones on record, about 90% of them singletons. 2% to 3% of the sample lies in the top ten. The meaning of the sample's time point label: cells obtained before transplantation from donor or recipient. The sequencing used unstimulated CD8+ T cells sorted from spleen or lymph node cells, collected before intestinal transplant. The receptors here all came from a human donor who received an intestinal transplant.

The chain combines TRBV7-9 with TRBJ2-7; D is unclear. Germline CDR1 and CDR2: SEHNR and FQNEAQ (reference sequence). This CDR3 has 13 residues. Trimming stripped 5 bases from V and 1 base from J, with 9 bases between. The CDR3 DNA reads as TGTGCCAGCAGCGAGCCCCTGTCCTACGAGCAGTACTTC. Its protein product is CASSEPLSYEQYF.

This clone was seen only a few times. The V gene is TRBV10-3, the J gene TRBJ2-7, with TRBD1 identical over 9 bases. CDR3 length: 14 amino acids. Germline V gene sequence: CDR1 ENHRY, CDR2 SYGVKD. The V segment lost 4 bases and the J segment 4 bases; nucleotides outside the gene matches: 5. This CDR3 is CAISGGGTGYEQYF. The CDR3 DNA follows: TGTGCCATCAGTGGGGGCGGGACAGGGTACGAGCAGTACTTC.

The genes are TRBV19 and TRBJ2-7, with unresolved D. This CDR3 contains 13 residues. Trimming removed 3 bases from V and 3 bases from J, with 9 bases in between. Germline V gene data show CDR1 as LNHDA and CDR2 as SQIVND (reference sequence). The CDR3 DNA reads TGTGCCAGTAGTATTTCGGTCGACTACGAGCAGTACTTC. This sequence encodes CASSISVDYEQYF. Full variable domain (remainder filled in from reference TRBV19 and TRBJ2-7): DGGITQSPKYLFRKEGQNVTLSCEQNLNHDAMYWYRQDPGQGLRLIYYSQIVNDFQKGDIAEGYSVSREKKESFPLTVTSAQKNPTAFYLCASSISVDYEQYFGPGTRLTVT.

The CDR3 sequence is CATDRFRDRARYNEQFF. The CDR3 DNA reads as TGTGCCACTGACCGGTTCCGGGACAGGGCGAGGTACAATGAGCAGTTCTTC. The V gene is TRBV11-2, the J gene TRBJ2-1; 9 bases are shared with TRBD1. Trimming cost V 10 bases and J 4 bases; bases outside gene matches: 17. Germline V gene lookup returns CDR1 SGHAT and CDR2 FQNNGV. The CDR3 has 17 residues. The full variable domain, its missing parts supplied by reference TRBV11-2 and TRBJ2-1, is EAGVAQSPRYKIIEKRQSVAFWCNPISGHATLYWYQQILGQGPKLLIQFQNNGVVDDSQLPKDRFSAERLKGVDSTLKIQPAKLEDSAVYLCATDRFRDRARYNEQFFGPGTRLTVL.

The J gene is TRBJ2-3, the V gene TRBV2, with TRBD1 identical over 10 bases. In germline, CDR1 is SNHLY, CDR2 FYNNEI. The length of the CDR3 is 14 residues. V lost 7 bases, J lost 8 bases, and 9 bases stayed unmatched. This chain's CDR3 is CASNPGQGYGTQYF. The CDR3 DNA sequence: TGTGCCAGCAACCCGGGACAGGGGTACGGTACGCAGTATTTT.

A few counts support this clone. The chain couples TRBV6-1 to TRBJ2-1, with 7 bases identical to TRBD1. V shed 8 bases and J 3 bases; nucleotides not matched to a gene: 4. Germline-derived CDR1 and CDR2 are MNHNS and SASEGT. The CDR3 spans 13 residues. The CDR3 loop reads CASAPGGYNEQFF. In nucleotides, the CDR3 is TGTGCCAGCGCGCCAGGGGGCTACAATGAGCAGTTCTTC.

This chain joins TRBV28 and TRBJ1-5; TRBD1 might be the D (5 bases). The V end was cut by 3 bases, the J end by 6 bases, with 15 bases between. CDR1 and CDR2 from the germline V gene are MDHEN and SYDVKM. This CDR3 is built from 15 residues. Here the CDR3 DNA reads TGTGCCAGCAGTTTCCCCGGGGGAGGGACTCAGCCCCAGCATTTT. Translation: CASSFPGGGTQPQHF.